The 30 T cell receptor beta chains below were found in one sample sequenced in a study of shared clonotypes between healthy human individuals. Sequenced by immunoSEQ multiplex PCR; TCRdb stores in-frame clones only, minus some. The sample consists of 2 million to 3 million clones, more than 85% of them appearing once. Material for sequencing was naive CD4+ T cells from PBMCs. The sample's subset: CD45RA+ positively selected. Receptor source: a man aged 18-30 years in good health. Some clones in this sample may be carry-over from other donors' samples.

The chain uses TRBV2 and TRBJ2-1; D tentatively fits TRBD1 or TRBD2 (6 bases each). The V gene's germline CDR1 is SNHLY and CDR2 FYNNEI. The CDR3 totals 13 residues. Trimming cost V 7 bases and J 9 bases, with 16 bases left between them. CDR3 sequence reads: CASTRWGAGEQFF. In DNA form, the CDR3 reads TGTGCCAGCACTAGGTGGGGGGCAGGTGAGCAGTTCTTC.

This chain uses TRBV29-1 with TRBJ1-5; TRBD1 might be the D (5 bases). V lost 5 bases to trimming and J lost 1 base, with 12 bases between them. Germline CDR1 SQVTM, CDR2 ANQGSEA. The CDR3 spans 14 residues. The chain's CDR3 is CSVQHRDSNQPQHF. The DNA for the CDR3 is TGCAGCGTTCAGCACCGGGACAGCAATCAGCCCCAGCATTTT.

The chain has TRBV6-1 and TRBJ1-3; D remains unclear. The V end was cut by 6 bases, the J end by 1 base, with 10 bases between. The CDR3 is 14 amino acids. Germline CDR1 is MNHNS and CDR2 is SASEGT. The CDR3 sequence: CASSYWGSGNTIYF. The DNA of the CDR3 is TGTGCCAGCAGCTACTGGGGTTCTGGAAACACCATATATTTT.

The gene calls are TRBV9 and TRBJ2-5, with D perhaps matching TRBD2 (5 bases). V shed 0 bases and J shed 5 bases, with 17 bases lying between them. From germline, CDR1 is SGDLS and CDR2 YYNGEE. CDR3 length equals 16 residues. In nucleotides, the CDR3 is TGTGCCAGCAGCGTAGGATCGGGATATAGTAGGGAGACCCAGTACTTC. Protein: CASSVGSGYSRETQYF.

The rearrangement uses TRBV9 and TRBJ1-2; unclear D gene. The CDR3 spans 12 residues. Per the germline V gene, CDR1 is SGDLS and CDR2 is YYNGEE. V lost 0 bases, J lost 14 bases, and 14 bases lay in between. The CDR3 here is CASSVERGVETF. In DNA form, the CDR3 reads TGTGCCAGCAGCGTAGAGCGGGGTGTAGAAACCTTC.

The rearrangement uses TRBV7-2 and TRBJ1-1, with no clear D. Trimming removed 3 bases at V and 0 bases at J, with 11 bases between. The length of the CDR3 is 15 residues. CDR1 is SGHTA and CDR2 is FQGNSA in the germline V gene. The CDR3 DNA reads TGTGCCAGCAGCTTCCAGCTCGGCATGAACACTGAAGCTTTCTTT. It specifies CASSFQLGMNTEAFF.

V and J are TRBV25-1 and TRBJ2-2; D might be TRBD2 (6 bases). This CDR3 region has 14 residues. V lost 1 base, J lost 6 bases, and 9 bases lay in between. Germline CDR1 MGHDK, CDR2 SYGVNS. The CDR3 loop reads CASSELPGAGELFF. The CDR3 DNA is TGTGCCAGCAGTGAATTACCGGGGGCCGGGGAGCTGTTTTTT.

This clone was found once. This chain uses TRBV5-1 with TRBJ1-1, with D tentatively TRBD1 (6 bases). V lost 4 bases and J lost 4, with 17 bases in between. The CDR3 has 15 amino acids. Per germline, CDR1 SGHRS and CDR2 YFSETQ. Written as DNA, the CDR3 is TGCGCCAGCAGCCCAGCGGGGGGGCGAAGCACTGAAGCTTTCTTT. Its protein product is CASSPAGGRSTEAFF.

The chain joins TRBV28 to TRBJ2-3, with TRBD2 as a possible D gene (7 bases). V gave up 8 bases and J gave up 0 bases, with 15 bases separating them. Per germline, CDR1 MDHEN and CDR2 SYDVKM. The CDR3 is 15 residues long. The CDR3, as DNA: TGTGCCAGCTGGGGGGGCGGGTCTAGCACAGATACGCAGTATTTT. Translating it yields CASWGGGSSTDTQYF.

This rearrangement joins TRBV11-1 to TRBJ2-7, with D perhaps matching TRBD1 (6 bases). V gave up 4 bases and J gave up 4 bases, with 14 bases separating them. This CDR3 is 14 amino acids long. Looked up from germline, CDR1 is SGHAT and CDR2 is FQDESV (reference sequence). The CDR3 sequence: CASSSSGQRYEQYF. DNA of the CDR3: TGTGCCAGCAGCTCATCGGGACAACGTTACGAGCAGTACTTC.

CDR3 nucleotide sequence: TGTGCCAGCACCCCCGGACGGGCCTTTGGCTACACCTTC. Protein: CASTPGRAFGYTF. V gene TRBV6-5 combines with J gene TRBJ1-2; unclear D gene. Germline CDR1 is MNHEY and CDR2 is SVGAGI. The CDR3 is made up of 13 amino acids. The germline V and J ends were trimmed by 7 bases and 7 bases, with 16 bases remaining between them.

V gene TRBV2 combines with J gene TRBJ1-5; possible D gene TRBD1, 5 bases. The V gene lost 11 bases and the J gene lost 0 bases, with 11 bases spanning the gap. There are 13 residues in the CDR3. The germline gives CDR1 SNHLY, CDR2 FYNNEI. CDR3 region: CASQTDSNQPQHF. DNA of the CDR3: TGTGCCTCCCAGACAGATAGCAATCAGCCCCAGCATTTT.

In this sample, this clone turned up a few times. CDR3 in DNA: TGTGCCAGCAGTCTGGACAGGGTAAGCAATCAGCCCCAGCATTTT. This codes for CASSLDRVSNQPQHF. The chain couples TRBV2 to TRBJ1-5; 8 positions match TRBD1. The germline CDR1 and CDR2 sequences are SNHLY and FYNNEI. The CDR3 has 15 amino acids. With V trimmed by 5 bases and J by 1 base, 4 bases remained unmatched.

Points on this clone: The junction departs from germline at one end; a sequencing error may be responsible. This specimen includes other DNA sequences encoding the same CDR3. The chain carries TRBV6-5 and TRBJ1-1, with TRBD1 identical over 8 bases. From germline, CDR1 is MNHEY and CDR2 SVGAGI. CDR3 length: 15 amino acids. CDR3: CASSYYRGMTTEAFF. CDR3 sequence (DNA): TGTGCCAGTAGTTACTACAGGGGGATGACGACTGAAGCTTTCTTT.

The chain uses TRBV18 and TRBJ2-3, with 11 positions matching TRBD2. This CDR3 has 17 amino acids. Germline V gene sequence: CDR1 KGHSH, CDR2 LQKENI. Trimming removed 1 base from V and 4 bases from J; junction bases left unmatched: 7. The CDR3 DNA follows: TGTGCCAGCTCACCACTAGCGGGAGGGCCGGGAGCAGATACGCAGTATTTT. Its translation is CASSPLAGGPGADTQYF.

This chain uses TRBV4-1 with TRBJ2-3; D remains ambiguous. This CDR3 comprises 18 residues. Germline V gene lookup returns CDR1 MGHRA and CDR2 YSYEKL. V lost 0 bases and J lost 1, with 17 bases in between. The CDR3 DNA sequence: TGCGCCAGCAGCCAAGATATCCGATCGAGGTTCGGCACAGATACGCAGTATTTT. Its translation is CASSQDIRSRFGTDTQYF.

The genes are TRBV20-1 and TRBJ1-1; tentative D call: TRBD1 (6 bases). Germline-derived CDR1 and CDR2 are DFQATT and SNEGSKA (reference sequence). V was pared by 5 bases and J by 6 bases, with 10 bases between. CDR3 size: 11 residues. The CDR3 DNA reads TGCAGTGCTTCGAACAGGGCTGAAGCTTTCTTT. It specifies CSASNRAEAFF.

The V and J genes are TRBV11-1 and TRBJ2-4; perhaps D is TRBD1 or TRBD2 (6 bases each). The length of the CDR3 is 14 residues. V lost 6 bases to trimming and J lost 8 bases, with 17 bases between them. Germline V gene lookup returns CDR1 SGHAT and CDR2 FQDESV (reference sequence). The CDR3 region has the DNA TGTGCCAGCAGTGAGGGGGGTGGAAAAGACATTCAGTACTTC. Amino acids: CASSEGGGKDIQYF.

The J gene is TRBJ2-7, the V gene TRBV5-1; D is tentatively TRBD1 or TRBD2 (5 bases each). CDR1 is SGHRS and CDR2 is YFSETQ in the germline V gene. V lost 1 base and J lost 2, with 13 bases in between. This CDR3 region has 15 residues. The CDR3 loop is CASSLPGRRTYEQYF. In nucleotides, the CDR3 is TGCGCCAGCAGCTTGCCGGGACGTAGAACCTACGAGCAGTACTTC.

The chain combines TRBV19 with TRBJ2-7; perhaps TRBD2 as D (6 bases). The germline V and J ends were trimmed by 3 bases and 1 base, with 13 bases remaining between them. The CDR3 is 15 residues long. CDR1 and CDR2 (germline): LNHDA, SQIVND (reference sequence). DNA for the CDR3: TGTGCCAGTAGTATGTATAGCGGTTATTCCTACGAGCAGTACTTC. It yields the protein CASSMYSGYSYEQYF.

The chain is built from TRBV6-4 and TRBJ2-2; 8 nucleotides match TRBD1. V dropped 6 bases and J dropped 6; count of bases not matched to a gene: 6. The CDR3 covers 14 residues. The germline V gene has CDR1 MRHNA and CDR2 SNTAGT. Written as DNA, the CDR3 is TGTGCCAGCAGCCAGGACAGGGCCGCCGGGGAGCTGTTTTTT. Amino acid sequence: CASSQDRAAGELFF.

The V and J genes are TRBV28 and TRBJ1-4; D is unresolved. Between the trimmed V and J ends, which lost 4 bases and 3 bases, there was a span of 9 bases. The CDR3 consists of 14 residues. Germline assignment: CDR1 MDHEN and CDR2 SYDVKM. CDR3 DNA: TGTGCCAGCAGTTGGACGGCTGCTAATGAAAAACTGTTTTTT. It codes for CASSWTAANEKLFF.

The CDR3 region is CASSPWYQETQYF. In DNA form, the CDR3 reads TGCGCCAGCAGCCCCTGGTACCAAGAGACCCAGTACTTC. This rearrangement joins TRBV5-1 to TRBJ2-5, with D unresolved. The CDR3 runs to 13 residues. Per the germline V gene, CDR1 is SGHRS and CDR2 is YFSETQ. The V end was cut by 4 bases, the J end by 0 bases, with 7 bases between.

The rearrangement uses TRBV27 and TRBJ1-1; no firm D call. V gave up 3 bases and J gave up 4 bases, with 15 bases separating them. The germline V gene encodes CDR1 MNHEY and CDR2 SMNVEV (reference sequence). There are 15 residues in the CDR3. CDR3 in amino acids: CASSFSPQIGTEAFF. In DNA form, the CDR3 reads TGTGCCAGCAGTTTTAGTCCACAGATCGGCACTGAAGCTTTCTTT.

The chain carries TRBV7-2 and TRBJ2-7; 13 bases align to TRBD2. Germline CDR1 and CDR2: SGHTA and FQGNSA. This CDR3 spans 16 amino acids. The J segment lost 3 bases and the V segment lost 6 bases, leaving 8 bases of the junction unmatched. The CDR3 region has the DNA TGTGCCAGCAGACGCACTAGCGGGAGGGAGAACTACGAGCAGTACTTC. Its protein product is CASRRTSGRENYEQYF. The variable domain in full, with the rest retrieved from reference TRBV7-2 and TRBJ2-7, is GAGVSQSPSNKVTEKGKDVELRCDPISGHTALYWYRQSLGQGLEFLIYFQGNSAPDKSGLPSDRFSAERTGGSVSTLTIQRTQQEDSAVYLCASRRTSGRENYEQYFGPGTRLTVT.

The chain is built from TRBV7-9 and TRBJ1-2; the match to TRBD1 covers 9 bases. J gave up 8 bases and V 5 bases, and 6 bases lay outside the gene matches. The germline gives CDR1 SEHNR, CDR2 FQNEAQ (reference sequence). The CDR3 loop spans 13 amino acids. The CDR3 is CASSPYRGLGYTF. In DNA form, the CDR3 reads TGTGCCAGCAGCCCATACAGGGGGCTCGGCTACACCTTC.

Turning to this clone: This specimen includes other DNA sequences encoding the same CDR3. V gene TRBV5-1 combines with J gene TRBJ2-7, with TRBD2 matching 10 bases. CDR3 length: 15 amino acids. Trimming at V came to 0 bases and at J to 3 bases, leaving 3 bases not matched to a gene. Germline-derived CDR1 and CDR2 are SGHRS and YFSETQ. The CDR3 spells CASSLVLAGNYEQYF. The CDR3 region has the DNA TGCGCCAGCAGCTTGGTACTAGCGGGGAACTACGAGCAGTACTTC. Full variable domain (remainder filled in from reference TRBV5-1 and TRBJ2-7): KAGVTQTPRYLIKTRGQQVTLSCSPISGHRSVSWYQQTPGQGLQFLFEYFSETQRNKGNFPGRFSGRQFSNSRSEMNVSTLELGDSALYLCASSLVLAGNYEQYFGPGTRLTVT.

This clone occurred once. The V and J genes are TRBV11-2 and TRBJ2-3; 10 bases map to TRBD2. CDR1 is SGHAT, CDR2 FQNNGV, per germline. The CDR3 is made up of 18 amino acids. J gave up 6 bases and V 0 bases, and 12 bases lay outside the gene matches. CDR3 nucleotide sequence: TGTGCCAGCAGCTTAGATCTTCTCTCTAGCGGGAGCGTGGATACGCAGTATTTT. Protein: CASSLDLLSSGSVDTQYF.

The chain has TRBV6-5 and TRBJ1-2; D gene unclear. CDR1 is MNHEY and CDR2 is SVGAGI in the germline V gene. The CDR3 spans 13 residues. With 3 bases removed from V and 6 bases from J, the gap between germline ends came to 11 bases. DNA for the CDR3: TGTGCCAGCAGTTATGGGCAGGATAATGGCTACACCTTC. Translated, it gives CASSYGQDNGYTF.

This clone was observed once. The chain is built from TRBV28 and TRBJ2-7; 10 bases align to TRBD1. This CDR3 contains 14 residues. V lost 7 bases, J lost 5 bases, and 8 bases stayed unmatched. From germline, CDR1 is MDHEN and CDR2 SYDVKM. Written as DNA, the CDR3 is TGTGCCAGCACACGGGACAGGGGAGTGGACGAGCAGTACTTC. Encoded protein: CASTRDRGVDEQYF.